A single sample is the source of the 25 T cell receptor beta chains below, sequenced in a study of shared clonotypes between healthy human individuals. Profiling relied on immunoSEQ multiplex PCR, and the TCRdb table lists in-frame clones only, not all of them. The data contain about 2.4 million clones, approximately 93% of them seen just once; the ten biggest clones take up approximately 0.35%. Sequencing input: naive CD4+ T cells from PBMCs. Subset noted: CD45RA+ positively selected. The receptors stem from a man between 18 and 29 years old in good health. Some clones in this sample may be carry-over from other donors' samples.

This chain uses TRBV15 with TRBJ2-1; TRBD2 is a possible D gene (6 bases). V lost 6 bases to trimming and J lost 0 bases, with 9 bases between them. The germline V gene has CDR1 LNHNV and CDR2 YYDKDF (reference sequence). CDR3 size: 14 residues. In nucleotides, the CDR3 is TGTGCCACCAGTTACGGGAGCTCCTACAATGAGCAGTTCTTC. Encoded protein: CATSYGSSYNEQFF.

CDR3 bases: TGTGCCAGCAGATTATCCTTTCAAGAGACCCAGTACTTC. Translation: CASRLSFQETQYF. This chain joins TRBV6-1 and TRBJ2-5; D is ambiguous. There are 13 residues in the CDR3. The germline CDR1 and CDR2 sequences are MNHNS and SASEGT. V shed 6 bases and J shed 2 bases, with 10 bases lying between them.

The genes are TRBV5-1 and TRBJ1-1; tentative D call: TRBD1 (5 bases). Trimming removed 6 bases from V and 8 bases from J, with 23 bases in between. This CDR3 is 15 amino acids long. Germline CDR1 and CDR2: SGHRS and YFSETQ. CDR3: CASTADRRDLGEAFF. Written as DNA, the CDR3 is TGCGCCAGCACCGCCGACCGCAGGGACCTAGGGGAAGCTTTCTTT.

V gene TRBV11-2 combines with J gene TRBJ2-3, with D tentatively TRBD2 (5 bases). CDR1 is SGHAT and CDR2 is FQNNGV in the germline V gene. This CDR3 spans 15 amino acids. Trimming shortened V by 3 bases and J by 2 bases, and 12 bases separated the two germline ends. CDR3 sequence: CASSFTLGLTDTQYF. The CDR3 DNA sequence: TGTGCCAGCAGCTTCACCCTCGGACTCACAGATACGCAGTATTTT.

DNA of the CDR3: TGTGCCAGCAGCCCCAGGGGTGGGGCCGGGGAGCTGTTTTTT. This encodes CASSPRGGAGELFF. J is TRBJ2-2 and V is TRBV7-7; D may be TRBD1 (6 bases). The V end was cut by 5 bases, the J end by 6 bases, with 13 bases between. Germline CDR1 is SSHAT and CDR2 is FNYEAQ (reference sequence). The CDR3 runs 14 residues. Using reference TRBV7-7 and TRBJ2-2 for the parts outside the CDR3, the full variable domain is GAGVSQSPRYKVTKRGQDVTLRCDPISSHATLYWYQQALGQGPEFLTYFNYEAQPDKSGLPSDRFSAERPEGSISTLTIQRTEQRDSAMYRCASSPRGGAGELFFGEGSRLTVL.

This chain joins TRBV5-1 and TRBJ2-5; tentatively, D is TRBD1 (6 bases). Germline-derived CDR1 and CDR2 are SGHRS and YFSETQ. The CDR3 runs to 15 residues. The V end was cut by 0 bases, the J end by 4 bases, with 13 bases between. The CDR3 DNA is TGCGCCAGCAGCTTGGGGACAGCTAGCTTAGAGACCCAGTACTTC. Protein sequence: CASSLGTASLETQYF.

The V call is TRBV7-3, the J call TRBJ2-3, with D possibly TRBD1 on 6 matching bases. Germline lookup yields CDR1 SGHTA and CDR2 FQGTGA. There are 13 residues in the CDR3. Trimming pared 4 bases from V and 3 bases from J, leaving 8 bases between. The CDR3, as DNA: TGTGCCAGCAGCTCCGACAGGACAGATACGCAGTATTTT. Its translation is CASSSDRTDTQYF.

This chain uses TRBV29-1 with TRBJ2-5; 10 bases are shared with TRBD2. Germline V lookup: CDR1 SQVTM, CDR2 ANQGSEA. Unmatched junction bases numbered 5, after V lost 4 bases and J lost 3 bases. CDR3 length equals 14 residues. The CDR3 loop reads CSVVNLAGEETQYF. As DNA, the CDR3 is TGCAGCGTTGTAAATCTAGCGGGAGAAGAGACCCAGTACTTC.

The rearrangement uses TRBV21-1 and TRBJ1-3; the table assigns TRBD1, which was not confirmed against the DNA. TRBV21-1 is described as a pseudogene. CDR3 size: 16 residues. The CDR3 region has the DNA TGTGCCAGCAGCCAGGGGTCCAAATCCTCTGGAAACACCATATATTTT. Amino acid sequence: CASSQGSKSSGNTIYF.

The chain recombines TRBV10-2 with TRBJ1-6; 8 nucleotides agree with TRBD1. The CDR3 is 16 amino acids. The junction had 3 bases not matched to a gene; V was cut back by 2 bases and J by 3 bases. CDR1 is WSHSY and CDR2 is SAAADI in the germline V gene. CDR3 sequence: CASSEPGQGYNSPLHF. The CDR3 DNA reads TGCGCCAGCAGTGAGCCTGGACAGGGCTATAATTCACCCCTCCACTTT.

The gene calls are TRBV18 and TRBJ2-1; D remains unclear. The CDR3 extends over 15 amino acids. CDR1 and CDR2 from the germline V gene are KGHSH and LQKENI. Trimming removed 0 bases at V and 10 bases at J, with 16 bases between. The CDR3 bases are TGTGCCAGCTCACCACCGCGAACGACCGAAGGAGAGCAGTTCTTC. It yields the protein CASSPPRTTEGEQFF.

The rearrangement links TRBV4-1 to TRBJ1-3, with D possibly TRBD1 on 5 matching bases. Germline CDR1 reads MGHRA; CDR2 reads YSYEKL. The ends were cut back, 0 bases at V and 4 bases at J, with 16 bases in the middle. The CDR3 is made up of 17 amino acids. The CDR3 sequence is CASSQDPGVPEGNTIYF. CDR3 bases: TGCGCCAGCAGCCAAGACCCGGGGGTACCGGAGGGAAACACCATATATTTT.

The rearrangement uses TRBV11-2 and TRBJ2-3, with D perhaps matching TRBD1 (6 bases). The CDR3 has 17 residues. The V and J ends lost 0 bases and 4 bases respectively, with 17 bases between them. Germline-derived CDR1 and CDR2 are SGHAT and FQNNGV. Here the CDR3 reads CASSLEGHPRWADTQYF. For the CDR3, the DNA is TGTGCCAGCAGCTTAGAGGGACACCCCCGGTGGGCAGATACGCAGTATTTT.

The chain recombines TRBV19 with TRBJ2-1; D possibly matches TRBD1 or TRBD2 (5 bases each). The CDR3 is 15 amino acids. V lost 6 bases and J lost 10, with 22 bases in between. Per germline, CDR1 LNHDA and CDR2 SQIVND (reference sequence). The CDR3 DNA reads TGTGCCAGTAGGAGGTCTGGGGACGCACTCGCGGAGCAGTTCTTC. It codes for CASRRSGDALAEQFF.

The chain has TRBV11-2 and TRBJ2-1; D unresolved. The CDR3 is made up of 15 amino acids. The germline gives CDR1 SGHAT, CDR2 FQNNGV. V was cut by 2 bases and J by 5 bases, with 13 bases left in between. CDR3 sequence: CASSLSPGSHNEQFF. CDR3 coding DNA: TGTGCCAGCAGCTTATCGCCCGGGTCACACAATGAGCAGTTCTTC.

A single count supports this clone. Other DNA variants within this sample encode the same CDR3. This chain links TRBV5-1 with TRBJ2-7, with TRBD2 matching 13 bases. The germline gives CDR1 SGHRS, CDR2 YFSETQ. The CDR3 runs 14 residues. The junction had 1 base not matched to a gene; V was cut back by 2 bases and J by 5 bases. The CDR3 reads CASSLLAGGDEQYF. CDR3 sequence (DNA): TGCGCCAGCAGCTTACTAGCGGGAGGGGACGAGCAGTACTTC.

V usage is TRBV7-2 and J usage is TRBJ1-5, with a weak D call TRBD1 (6 bases). The germline CDR1 and CDR2 sequences are SGHTA and FQGNSA. V was cut by 4 bases and J by 9 bases, with 16 bases left in between. This CDR3 is built from 14 residues. The CDR3 DNA sequence: TGTGCCAGCAGCTCGCGACAGGCCTCCGGGCCCCAGCATTTT. Residues: CASSSRQASGPQHF.

V usage is TRBV5-1 and J usage is TRBJ2-5, with TRBD2 as a possible D gene (6 bases). This CDR3 spans 15 amino acids. CDR1 and CDR2 from the germline V gene are SGHRS and YFSETQ. Between the trimmed V and J ends, which lost 0 bases and 3 bases, there was a span of 12 bases. CDR3 loop: CASSLVSVAEETQYF. The CDR3 DNA sequence: TGCGCCAGCAGCTTGGTTTCCGTAGCGGAAGAGACCCAGTACTTC.

The chain has TRBV29-1 and TRBJ2-7; D unclear. This CDR3 contains 11 residues. In germline, CDR1 is SQVTM, CDR2 ANQGSEA. V gave up 8 bases and J gave up 7 bases, with 15 bases separating them. The CDR3 here is CSIVNPDEQYF. The DNA of the CDR3 is TGCAGCATTGTGAACCCTGATGAGCAGTACTTC.

The V gene is TRBV10-3, the J gene TRBJ2-5, with 10 bases fitting TRBD1. CDR3 length equals 15 residues. After removal of 6 bases from V and 5 bases from J, the junction contained 9 bases not matched to a gene. CDR1 ENHRY and CDR2 SYGVKD come from the germline V gene. The CDR3 nucleotides read TGTGCCATCAGGACCGACAGGGGGCTAGGGGAGACCCAGTACTTC. This codes for CAIRTDRGLGETQYF.

This chain links TRBV7-2 with TRBJ1-2; 7 bases are a match to TRBD1. V gave up 4 bases and J gave up 4 bases; unmatched junction bases: 6. CDR1 SGHTA and CDR2 FQGNSA come from the germline V gene. This CDR3 comprises 14 residues. The DNA of the CDR3 is TGTGCCAGCAGCTCGAGACAGGGATCCTATGGCTACACCTTC. Translated: CASSSRQGSYGYTF. The variable domain in full, completed from reference TRBV7-2 and TRBJ1-2, reads GAGVSQSPSNKVTEKGKDVELRCDPISGHTALYWYRQSLGQGLEFLIYFQGNSAPDKSGLPSDRFSAERTGGSVSTLTIQRTQQEDSAVYLCASSSRQGSYGYTFGSGTRLTVV.

V gene TRBV10-3 combines with J gene TRBJ2-6; D is uncertain. This CDR3 has 16 residues. V was pared by 6 bases and J by 0 bases, with 12 bases between. Germline V CDR1 and CDR2: ENHRY, SYGVKD. The CDR3 region has the DNA TGTGCCATCAGGGACCTACTATCCTCTGGGGCCAACGTCCTGACTTTC. Protein: CAIRDLLSSGANVLTF.

About this clone itself: The sample has other DNA sequences that encode this CDR3 too. The chain recombines TRBV10-3 with TRBJ1-5, with D possibly matching TRBD1 (5 bases). Germline V CDR1 and CDR2: ENHRY, SYGVKD. Deletions cut 4 bases from V and 5 bases from J, with 6 bases between. This CDR3 is built from 12 residues. CDR3 sequence reads: CAISGGDQPQHF. The CDR3 DNA follows: TGTGCCATCAGTGGAGGGGATCAGCCCCAGCATTTT.

V is TRBV6-1 and J is TRBJ1-2, with 7 bases identical to TRBD1. V was clipped by 3 bases and J by 4 bases; unmatched bases: 8. Germline lookup yields CDR1 MNHNS and CDR2 SASEGT. The CDR3 has 15 amino acids. The CDR3 region has the DNA TGTGCCAGCAGTGAGGAGGGGACAGAGGGCTATGGCTACACCTTC. Its protein is CASSEEGTEGYGYTF.

Notes on this clone: This sample also contains other DNA sequences that code for the same CDR3. This chain connects TRBV27 to TRBJ2-3; D unclear. V was shortened by 5 bases and J by 4 bases, with 4 bases between the two germline ends. The CDR3 extends over 11 amino acids. CDR1 and CDR2 from the germline V gene are MNHEY and SMNVEV (reference sequence). The CDR3 sequence is CASSLADTQYF. CDR3 coding DNA: TGTGCCAGCAGTCTTGCAGATACGCAGTATTTT.